This T cell receptor beta chain was captured in a study of blood T cell repertoires in COVID-19 (dated by TCRdb to 2019 to 2021). For the study in its entirety: The collaborator samples originated in the United States, Italy and Spain and spanned the acute and convalescent phases of COVID-19. The dataset comprised deeply sampled blood TCRbeta repertoires from subjects exposed to, actively infected with, or recovered from COVID-19. A freely available public database, intended as a resource for researchers studying the immune response to SARS-CoV-2, is where the repertoires were released. Nearly every sample came with metadata listing a de-identified subject ID, COVID-19 status, age in years and sex. The material from the prospective study consisted of cDNA or gDNA derived from T cells, B-cell-depleted T cells, or PBMCs. Where HLA class I and class II types were available, the types were taken from metadata supplied by the sample provider, not from assay-based typing. The samples were drawn from the first 160 participants of the ongoing ImmuneRACE study and from 950 to 1,500 subjects provided by 6 global collaborators. Summary of the overall study and its limitations: Clinical and demographic metadata were provided uncurated, with the amount varying by source and participant.

The immunoSEQ Assay, a bias-controlled multiplex PCR, was used to amplify TCRbeta CDR3 regions from genomic DNA. The authors' analysis ran thus. Within the assay, amplification of reference gene primers was used to estimate how many nucleated cells each sample contained. To quantify the absolute abundance of each unique TCRbeta CDR3 rearrangement, sequence reads were collapsed and filtered. For each sample, productive Simpson clonality was calculated as the square root of Simpson's diversity index across productive rearrangements. Held by TCRdb, this immuneACCESS table contains in-frame sequences only and omits some clones. Under half of the omission traces to an unresolved V gene where checked; the cause of the rest is unknown. V, J and clone size were drawn from that table, and D and trimming were deduced from the DNA. The sample has about 80,000 clones on record, 60% to 80% of them singletons. Approximately 16% of the sample is in the top ten clones.

The trim is 2 bases for V and 7 bases for J, with a gap of 5 bases between the germline ends. Looking up the germline V gene yields CDR1 KGHSH and CDR2 LQKENI. From the cysteine through the phenylalanine, the CDR3 covers 11 amino acids. Only the CDR3 region is kept as DNA, spanning 33 bases read in frame from base 1. The collaborating institutions used their own protocols to collect whole blood in K2EDTA tubes. For TCRbeta analysis, collaborators shipped samples as frozen whole blood, isolated PBMCs, or DNA extracted from either of those sample types. Worth noting for this clone: No cognate antigen has been identified for it. Per-base qualities were not stored, and no clone one base away is much larger.

The sequence was obtained from an older man with active or convalescent COVID-19. The receptor chain draws on TRBV18 and TRBJ1-1, with the D segment identity uncertain. The sequenced sample was peripheral blood. Here the CDR3 is given as CASSPVDEAFF. The DNA reads TGTGCCAGCTCACCAGTAGATGAAGCTTTCTTT.